Below are 18 T cell receptor beta chains sequenced from a single sample in a study of T cell responses to AZD1222 COVID-19 vaccine. Assay: immunoSEQ multiplex PCR; the TCRdb copy retains only in-frame clones and omits some. The sample holds some 120,000 clones, around 89% seen once. The sample here was peripheral blood, taken on day 0 of MenACWY control vaccination. These receptor sequences come from an adult in good health.

The genes are TRBV7-3 and TRBJ2-1, with 8 bases that match TRBD2. Looked up from germline, CDR1 is SGHTA and CDR2 is FQGTGA. The V and J ends lost 4 bases and 4 bases, in that order; junction bases with no gene match: 9. The CDR3 extends over 16 amino acids. The CDR3 spells CASSSVRAGGYNEQFF. The CDR3 bases are TGTGCCAGCAGCTCCGTCCGCGCGGGAGGTTACAATGAGCAGTTCTTC. The whole variable domain, filled in from reference TRBV7-3 and TRBJ2-1, reads GAGVSQTPSNKVTEKGKYVELRCDPISGHTALYWYRQSLGQGPEFLIYFQGTGAADDSGLPNDRFFAVRPEGSVSTLKIQRTERGDSAVYLCASSSVRAGGYNEQFFGPGTRLTVL.

This rearrangement joins TRBV5-1 to TRBJ1-1; the D gene is possibly TRBD1 (5 bases). The CDR3 extends over 15 amino acids. V shed 5 bases and J shed 4 bases, with 18 bases lying between them. Germline CDR1 SGHRS, CDR2 YFSETQ. CDR3 amino acids: CASSPAAGSTTEAFF. In DNA form, the CDR3 reads TGCGCCAGCAGTCCCGCGGCAGGGTCGACCACTGAAGCTTTCTTT.

CDR3: CASRGTGNYGYTF. CDR3 nucleotide sequence: TGTGCCAGCAGGGGGACAGGAAACTATGGCTACACCTTC. The chain uses TRBV12-3 or TRBV12-4 and TRBJ1-2; 8 positions match TRBD1. V was clipped by 6 bases and J by 2 bases; unmatched bases: 2. The CDR3 has 13 amino acids.

This clone appeared once. This rearrangement joins TRBV11-2 to TRBJ2-1; a weak D match, TRBD2 (5 bases). Germline CDR1 is SGHAT and CDR2 is FQNNGV. This CDR3 is 12 amino acids long. Trimming cost V 4 bases and J 9 bases, with 10 bases left between them. CDR3 amino acids: CASSWGDSEQFF. CDR3 DNA sequence: TGTGCCAGCAGCTGGGGAGATAGTGAGCAGTTCTTC.

In regard to this clone: At the DNA level, this CDR3 is encoded by other sequences in the same sample as well. The rearrangement uses TRBV5-1 and TRBJ1-4; D perhaps matches TRBD1 (6 bases). Deletions cut 4 bases from V and 2 bases from J, with 9 bases between. CDR1 is SGHRS, CDR2 YFSETQ, per germline. CDR3 length equals 14 residues. CDR3 coding DNA: TGCGCCAGCAGCCCGGACAGTACTAATGAAAAACTGTTTTTT. Translation: CASSPDSTNEKLFF.

The table lists this clone with a count of one. V and J are TRBV30 and TRBJ1-2; no clear D gene. This CDR3 region has 13 residues. Germline CDR1 GTSNPN, CDR2 SVGIG (reference sequence). Trimming removed 3 bases at V and 6 bases at J, with 14 bases between. Here the CDR3 DNA reads TGTGCCTGGAGCGACGGTTACATGGATGGCTACACCTTC. This gives the protein CAWSDGYMDGYTF.

The chain uses TRBV29-1 and TRBJ1-5; D perhaps matches TRBD1 (6 bases). The germline V and J ends were trimmed by 4 bases and 7 bases, with 14 bases remaining between them. This CDR3 is built from 13 residues. Germline assignment: CDR1 SQVTM and CDR2 ANQGSEA. The CDR3 protein is CSVGGQGMQPQHF. As DNA, the CDR3 is TGCAGCGTTGGTGGGCAGGGGATGCAGCCCCAGCATTTT.

V and J are TRBV7-9 and TRBJ1-3, with D uncertain. Germline V gene lookup returns CDR1 SEHNR and CDR2 FQNEAQ (reference sequence). Trimming removed 2 bases at V and 0 bases at J, with 8 bases between. The CDR3 runs to 15 residues. The CDR3 region is CASSLFTDSGNTIYF. CDR3 nucleotide sequence: TGTGCCAGCAGCTTATTCACAGACTCTGGAAACACCATATATTTT. Together with reference TRBV7-9 and TRBJ1-3, the CDR3 gives the full variable domain: DTGVSQNPRHKITKRGQNVTFRCDPISEHNRLYWYRQTLGQGPEFLTYFQNEAQLEKSRLLSDRFSAERPKGSFSTLEIQRTEQGDSAMYLCASSLFTDSGNTIYFGEGSWLTVV.

This chain connects TRBV30 to TRBJ1-5; D is ambiguous. The CDR3 is made up of 13 amino acids. V lost 0 bases to trimming and J lost 4 bases, with 7 bases between them. The germline gives CDR1 GTSNPN, CDR2 SVGIG (reference sequence). CDR3 coding DNA: TGTGCCTGGAGTGTTTCTTCAAATCAGCCCCAGCATTTT. This translates into CAWSVSSNQPQHF.

The chain carries TRBV6-5 and TRBJ1-4; tentatively, D is TRBD1 (6 bases). CDR1 and CDR2 (germline): MNHEY, SVGAGI. V lost 8 bases and J 10 bases, leaving 8 bases between the germline ends. The CDR3 has 10 residues. The DNA for the CDR3 is TGTGCCAGCCTACAGGGAAAACTGTTTTTT. The encoded protein is CASLQGKLFF.

The CDR3 sequence: CASSSWTRIHEQYF. In nucleotides, the CDR3 is TGTGCCAGCAGCTCCTGGACCCGAATCCACGAGCAGTACTTC. V gene TRBV7-2 combines with J gene TRBJ2-7; D remains ambiguous. The germline V gene encodes CDR1 SGHTA and CDR2 FQGNSA. The germline V and J ends were trimmed by 4 bases and 5 bases, with 15 bases remaining between them. There are 14 residues in the CDR3.

This clone was seen only once. This chain joins TRBV5-6 and TRBJ2-5; 10 bases fit TRBD1. Trimming took 4 bases from V and 4 from J; bases not matched to a gene: 7. The CDR3 totals 15 residues. Germline V gene sequence: CDR1 SGHDT, CDR2 YYEEEE. DNA for the CDR3: TGTGCCAGCAGCCGTAGTGACAGGGGGCCAGAGACCCAGTACTTC. Translating gives CASSRSDRGPETQYF.

The rearrangement uses TRBV9 and TRBJ1-2, with D possibly TRBD1 on 6 matching bases. The CDR3 is 15 residues long. Per germline, CDR1 SGDLS and CDR2 YYNGEE. V was cut by 4 bases and J by 4 bases, with 17 bases left in between. CDR3 region: CASSLDVGHSYGYTF. The CDR3, as DNA: TGTGCCAGCAGCCTTGATGTGGGACACAGCTATGGCTACACCTTC. Drawing the rest from reference TRBV9 and TRBJ1-2, the complete variable domain is DSGVTQTPKHLITATGQRVTLRCSPRSGDLSVYWYQQSLDQGLQFLIQYYNGEERAKGNILERFSAQQFPDLHSELNLSSLELGDSALYFCASSLDVGHSYGYTFGSGTRLTVV.

This CDR3 reads CASSLQVYQPQHF. CDR3 DNA: TGTGCCAGCAGTTTACAGGTTTATCAGCCCCAGCATTTT. The genes are TRBV27 and TRBJ1-5; D ambiguous. From germline, CDR1 is MNHEY and CDR2 SMNVEV (reference sequence). V was trimmed by 2 bases and J by 5 bases, leaving 7 bases between them. This CDR3 region has 13 residues.

The V call is TRBV11-1, the J call TRBJ2-1; 7 nucleotides line up with TRBD1. V shed 1 base and J 5 bases; nucleotides not matched to a gene: 8. Germline CDR1 SGHAT, CDR2 FQDESV (reference sequence). The CDR3 totals 16 residues. The DNA for the CDR3 is TGTGCCAGCAGCTTAGTTGGTAGGGGGCCAGACAATGAGCAGTTCTTC. It specifies CASSLVGRGPDNEQFF.

This clone has a single count. The chain is built from TRBV7-2 and TRBJ1-2; 7 positions agree with TRBD1. The CDR3 loop spans 16 amino acids. Trimming cost V 5 bases and J 2 bases; bases outside gene matches: 11. The germline CDR1 and CDR2 sequences are SGHTA and FQGNSA. CDR3 nucleotide sequence: TGTGCCAGCAGCATCACCATTGACAGGGCGAACTATGGCTACACCTTC. Translated: CASSITIDRANYGYTF.

This clone has a handful of counts. J is TRBJ1-6 and V is TRBV5-3; D is unclear. TRBV5-3 is assigned to the ORF class and has an uncertain function. The CDR3 runs to 15 residues. Trimming removed 1 base from V and 5 bases from J, with 10 bases in between. This CDR3 is CARSLQKEDNSPLHF. The DNA of the CDR3 is TGTGCCAGAAGCTTGCAGAAGGAGGATAATTCACCCCTCCACTTT.

This chain joins TRBV6-6 and TRBJ2-1; D not certain. CDR3 length equals 11 residues. V lost 10 bases, J lost 10 bases, and 14 bases lay in between. Germline-derived CDR1 and CDR2 are MNHNY and SVGAGI (reference sequence). In DNA, the CDR3 is TGTGCCACAAAACCAGACGGGGAGCAGTTCTTC. It translates to CATKPDGEQFF.